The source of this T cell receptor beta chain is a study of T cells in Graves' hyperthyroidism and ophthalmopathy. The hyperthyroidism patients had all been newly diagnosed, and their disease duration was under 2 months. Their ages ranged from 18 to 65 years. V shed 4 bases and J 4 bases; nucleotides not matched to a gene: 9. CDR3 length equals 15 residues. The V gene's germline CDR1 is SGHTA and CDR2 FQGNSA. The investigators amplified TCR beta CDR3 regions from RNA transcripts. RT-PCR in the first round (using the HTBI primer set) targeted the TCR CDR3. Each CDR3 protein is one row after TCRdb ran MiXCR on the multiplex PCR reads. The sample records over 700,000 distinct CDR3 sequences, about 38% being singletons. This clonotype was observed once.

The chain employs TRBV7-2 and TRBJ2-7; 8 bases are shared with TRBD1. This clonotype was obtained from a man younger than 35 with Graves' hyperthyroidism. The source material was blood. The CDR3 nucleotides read TGTGCCAGCAGCTACGACAGGGGCTCCTATTACGAGCAGTACTTC. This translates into CASSYDRGSYYEQYF.